These 7 T cell receptor beta chains share one sample of origin, sequenced in a study of shared clonotypes between healthy human individuals (dated by TCRdb to 2020 to 2022). Library generation was performed with the immunoSEQ multiplex PCR assay. TCRdb obtained this table from immuneACCESS and retained in-frame rearrangements with V and J assigned. These tables miss some clones; where compared with another copy, unresolved V genes account for less than half of the shortfall, and the remainder is unexplained. This sample gives a few million clones in total; 80% to 95% of them show up just once. The ten largest clonotypes hold about 0.41% of the sample. The material sequenced was naive CD4+ T cells from PBMCs. The cell subset or site label, as the study defines it: CD45RA+ positively selected. All receptors derive from a man aged 18 to 30 in good health. Some clones in this sample may be carry-over from other donors' samples.

The chain has TRBV23-1 and TRBJ2-7; TRBD1 aligns across 10 bases. TRBV23-1 is annotated as an ORF whose role is uncertain. CDR3 length equals 12 residues. Trimming cost V 6 bases and J 10 bases; bases outside gene matches: 6. As DNA, the CDR3 is TGCGCCAGCAGAGGGACAGGGGAGTCCCAGTACTTC. Translating it yields CASRGTGESQYF.

J is TRBJ1-1 and V is TRBV28; D remains unclear. Germline CDR1 and CDR2: MDHEN and SYDVKM. Trimming stripped 3 bases from V and 14 bases from J, with 13 bases between. This CDR3 spans 11 amino acids. Written as DNA, the CDR3 is TGTGCCAGCAGTTTTAGGCTTGGAGAGTTCTTT. Its protein product is CASSFRLGEFF.

The chain combines TRBV29-1 with TRBJ2-5; tentatively, D is TRBD1 (6 bases). V lost 4 bases and J 2 bases, leaving 8 bases between the germline ends. The CDR3 runs 12 residues. The germline V gene encodes CDR1 SQVTM and CDR2 ANQGSEA. This chain's CDR3 is CSVGTEQETQYF. The CDR3 DNA follows: TGCAGCGTTGGGACAGAGCAAGAGACCCAGTACTTC.

The CDR3 DNA sequence: TGTGCCAGCAGCTTGCCGACGGCTAGCGGGAGGAATGAGCAGTTCTTC. Translated: CASSLPTASGRNEQFF. V gene TRBV5-4 combines with J gene TRBJ2-1, with 11 bases aligning to TRBD2. CDR1 and CDR2 from the germline V gene are SGHNT and YYREEE (reference sequence). V was pared by 1 base and J by 7 bases, with 7 bases of the junction left unmatched. The CDR3 extends over 16 amino acids.

The gene calls are TRBV19 and TRBJ2-1; D assignment may be TRBD1 or TRBD2 (6 bases each). This CDR3 is built from 15 residues. Germline V CDR1 and CDR2: LNHDA, SQIVND (reference sequence). V gave up 6 bases and J gave up 0 bases, with 12 bases separating them. The CDR3 reads CASRPGGGSYNEQFF. The CDR3 DNA reads as TGTGCCAGTAGACCCGGAGGGGGCTCCTACAATGAGCAGTTCTTC.

This clone was counted a single time. V usage is TRBV7-2 and J usage is TRBJ2-3; 8 bases map to TRBD2. This CDR3 region has 17 residues. In germline, CDR1 is SGHTA, CDR2 FQGNSA. J lost 0 bases, V lost 2 bases, and 7 bases had no gene match. The CDR3, as DNA: TGTGCCAGCAGCTTACTCTCGAGCGGGGGCAGCACAGATACGCAGTATTTT. It encodes CASSLLSSGGSTDTQYF.

This sequence joins TRBV23-1 and TRBJ1-4; D is unclear. TRBV23-1 qualifies as an ORF whose function is uncertain. Trimming cost V 3 bases and J 2 bases, with 13 bases left between them. CDR3 length: 16 residues. In DNA form, the CDR3 reads TGCGCCAGCAGTCACGATGGAGAAAACACTAATGAAAAACTGTTTTTT. Protein: CASSHDGENTNEKLFF.